In this sample, the clone carrying this TCR beta chain turned up a few times. Its target is unknown. These data are taken from a study of T cells after yellow fever vaccination. General study points: There was a possibility that FACS-sorted repertoires contained abundant clonotypes contaminating from the bulk population. Relatively few clonotypes were ones that appeared in both CD4 and CD8 compartments. On re-exposure, the response was weaker but peaked faster, at day 5 versus 15.

Germline assignment: CDR1 SGHTA and CDR2 FQGNSA. V shed 4 bases and J shed 3 bases, with 8 bases lying between them. The CDR3 is 13 amino acids. Universal primer sites and UMIs were introduced during 5'RACE template-switching synthesis of TCR cDNA. TCRdb re-called the 5' RACE reads through MiXCR, storing one row per CDR3 protein. The sample includes hundreds of thousands of distinct CDR3 sequences, 6.2% of them seen just once. The sequenced sample was PBMCs, obtained 5 days after the yellow fever booster vaccination. The clonotype originates from a man aged 25-40 years who received the YFV17D yellow fever vaccine. The chain is built from TRBV7-2 and TRBJ2-3; no clear D. The CDR3 loop reads CASSSEVTDTQYF. Written as DNA, the CDR3 is TGTGCCAGCAGCTCCGAGGTTACAGATACGCAGTATTTT.